The source of this TCR beta chain is a study of blood T cell repertoires in COVID-19 (dated by TCRdb to 2018 to 2021). Study-level background: The collaborator samples originated in the United States, Italy and Spain and spanned the acute and convalescent phases of COVID-19. The prospective study material was composed of cDNA or gDNA derived from T cells, B-cell-depleted T cells, or PBMCs. Deeply sampled blood TCRbeta repertoires from subjects exposed to, actively infected with, or recovered from COVID-19 were included in the dataset. A freely available public database, intended as a resource for researchers studying the immune response to SARS-CoV-2, is where the repertoires were released. The samples were drawn from the first 160 participants of the ongoing ImmuneRACE study and from over 950 subjects provided by 6 global collaborators. The sample metadata nearly always contained a de-identified subject ID, COVID-19 status, age in years and sex. Where available, HLA class I and class II types were obtained from metadata supplied by the sample provider rather than from assay-based typing.

What the study reported, not specific to this receptor: How much clinical and demographic metadata was included differed by source and by participant, and the metadata was provided uncurated.

This clone has a handful of counts. It has no known antigen specificity. No base qualities exist here, and no much larger clone lies one base off it. The immunoSEQ Assay, a bias-controlled multiplex PCR, was used to amplify TCRbeta CDR3 regions from genomic DNA. As for the original processing: The number of nucleated cells in each sample was estimated from the amplification of reference gene primers within the assay. To quantify the absolute abundance of each unique TCRbeta CDR3 rearrangement, sequence reads were collapsed and filtered. For each sample, productive Simpson clonality was calculated as the square root of Simpson's diversity index across productive rearrangements. In TCRdb, the immuneACCESS table is reduced to in-frame sequences with V and J assigned. These tables do not hold every clone; where another copy was compared, an unresolved V gene accounts for under half, and the others remain unexplained. That table supplies the V and J calls and clone size; D and trimming were determined from the DNA. This sample lists hundreds of thousands of clones; around 90% were detected once. Clones ranked in the top ten supply 1.7% of the sample.

Enrolling through a virtual design, the prospective study's participants ranged in age from roughly 18 to 90 years and lived across 24 United States geographic areas. To assign participants to cohorts, the prospective study relied on clinical history that participants themselves reported in a screening survey and a study questionnaire. In the prospective study, mobile phlebotomists collected whole blood, serum and a nasopharyngeal or oropharyngeal swab from each participant. Over a roughly 2-month period, participants in the prospective study had the option of providing additional blood draws and questionnaires. Before DNA extraction, prospective study blood samples were shipped either frozen or at room temperature. V was cut back by 0 bases and J by 4 bases, leaving a gap of 10 bases between them. The CDR3 sequence holds 15 residues, the cysteine and phenylalanine included. Only CDR3 DNA is held: 45 bases, read in frame from base 1. The germline V gene provides CDR1 MGHRA and CDR2 YSYEKL.

The sequenced sample consisted of PBMCs or T cells enriched from blood (not recorded which). The sequence is built from TRBV4-1 and TRBJ1-5, with no D gene named confidently. This sequence originates from a woman aged 18-29 years with acute COVID-19. The bases are TGCGCCAGCAGCCAAGAGGGAGTTCCGAATCAGCCCCAGCATTTT. Translated, it reads CASSQEGVPNQPQHF.